This record concerns one TCR beta chain sequence. Which antigen it targets is not known. Base qualities are not provided; no much larger clone lies one nucleotide away. The data were taken from a study of cytomegalovirus exposure and HLA in healthy donors (dated by TCRdb to about 2017). Broadly, across the study: According to an earlier analysis of 587 of the donors, about 179 million T cells yielded approximately 120 million unique TCR beta sequences and around 280 Gb of sequence data. An early release covering some 640 HLA-typed donors comprised around 300 gigabases of sequencing data and around 86 million unique TCR sequences. Of the 300 to 500 genotyped donors, 81% were placed in the genetic ancestry cluster associated with self-reported Caucasian donors. The study aimed to test whether signatures of past pathogen exposure could be identified by cataloging public T cell receptors. The T cell repertoires of 666 subjects were profiled by immunosequencing and related to cytomegalovirus serostatus. A separate validation cohort of roughly 130 different subjects was used in addition to the 666-subject first cohort. High-throughput TCR immunosequencing, statistical association of individual TCRs with disease status, and machine learning were combined to predict cytomegalovirus infection status. A later analysis re-examined previously published TCR beta repertoires from 500 to 700 donors and added high-resolution HLA genotyping to investigate patterns of TCR occurrence. Rather than using new phenotypic data, the later analysis identified candidate immune exposures from TCR beta sequences and from how often those sequences occurred across donors. An earlier analysis of approximately 500 of the donors applied high-throughput TCR beta sequencing to assess whether each TCR beta V gene segment acted as functional or pseudogenic. Donor age, sex, ethnicity and CMV serostatus were collected together with the repertoire data. A later genetic analysis used genome-wide SNP genotypes for about 60% of the 666 donors, treating that subset as a discovery cohort. All discovery cohort repertoires had been generated on a single sequencing platform. HLA typing included class I and class II loci at four-digit resolution. The number of donors typed differed by locus, with 629-630 for A, B, C, DRB1 and DQB1, 522 for DQA1, about 610 for DPA1, and under 490 for DPB1. A few DR-DQ haplotypes were treated as single units for association and clustering because of strong linkage in the cohort. Among some 400 genotyped donors of the cohort, an average of around 250,000 unique TCR beta nucleotide sequences was sequenced per donor, of which roughly 18% were non-productive.

Paper-wide results and their limitations: Several of the top co-occurrence clusters appeared to be linked to parvovirus B19, influenza, CMV and Epstein-Barr virus, according to a later analysis. Because some donors lacked HLA typing at each locus, the association tests relied only on the typed subset. In both the original and validation cohorts, the classifier was reported to diagnose cytomegalovirus status with high specificity and sensitivity. A few of the identified cytomegalovirus-associated TCR beta chains were confirmed in vitro to be specific for cytomegalovirus antigens. According to a later analysis, TCR association rates differed among HLA loci, with DRB1 alleles showing the most associated TCRs and HLA-C alleles showing the fewest. In a later analysis, 16,951 TCR beta sequences were associated with specific HLA alleles at a false discovery rate of 0.05. When HLA alleles, especially DR and DQ, strongly co-occurred, TCR associations were difficult to assign to individual alleles. Linkage disequilibrium might explain the correlated functional status among segregating V segments, but an unknown experimental factor could not be ruled out. In an earlier analysis of approximately 590 of the donors, most TCR beta V segments appeared in productive rearrangements about 87% or about 30% of the time, broadly matching IMGT annotations. According to a later analysis, most CMV-associated TCR beta chains appeared to be HLA-restricted, and the HLA associations seemed to be driven largely by CMV exposure. The only immune exposure information available for the cohort was CMV serostatus. Because counts were too low, some 17 rarely observed V segments, including chromosome 9 orphons, were left out of the earlier analysis of approximately 580 of the donors. In a later genetic analysis, a missense DCLRE1C variant was associated with V-gene and J-gene trimming of TCR beta chains, and the association was replicated in an independent cohort. Compared with equally common non-associated chains, HLA-associated TCR beta chains in a later analysis were more clonally expanded and had lower generation probabilities. The cohort was sequenced for TCR beta chains only, and without alpha or paired-chain data the features that could be detected were limited. A total of 150 or so TCR beta chains were listed by the study as associated with cytomegalovirus. It was suggested by the authors that the approach could potentially be generalized to other disease states and immunological phenotypes. A further reported finding was that TCR beta sequences accurately predicted the HLA-A and HLA-B alleles for most subjects in the first cohort. The sequencing pipeline was judged likely to have produced a cluster of highly shared sequence variants as a technical artifact. A later genetic analysis reported fewer N-insertions in productive TCRs among donors in an Asian-associated ancestry cluster than the roughly 640-donor mean. Some IMGT-functional V segments, including TRBV6-2 and TRBV6-3, could not be distinguished by the 87-base-pair reads and were therefore excluded. Presence/absence analyses assumed roughly uniform sequencing depth across donors, an assumption that may not hold. Most TCR sequences were observed very rarely across donors, whereas some public TCRs were present in many individuals.

Libraries were constructed by the immunoSEQ multiplex PCR assay. A mixture of 60 forward primers for TCR Vbeta segments and 13 reverse primers for TCR Jbeta segments was used in the multiplex PCR. A multiplex PCR assay on genomic DNA amplified the CDR3 region of rearranged TCR beta genes. On the Illumina HiSeq System, the amplified TCR beta libraries were sequenced as 87-base-pair reads. The paper's data handling went like this. Across the 600 to 700 repertoires, a later analysis counted approximately 83 million unique TCR beta chains, roughly 11 million of which were shared by at least two donors. To remove PCR and sequencing errors, raw reads were error-corrected and collapsed into unique sequences using a nearest-neighbor algorithm that merged closely related sequences. Alignment of CDR3 sequences to IMGT reference sequences was used to assign V, D and J gene segments. For a sequence to be retained, at least a six-nucleotide match to both a V gene segment and a J gene segment was required. Rearrangements were called productive when the CDR3 lacked stop codons and stayed in frame with V and J; all others were non-productive. CDR3 was defined by IMGT convention, running from the second conserved V-encoded cysteine to the conserved J-encoded phenylalanine. In an earlier analysis of some 550 of the donors, sequences lacking an unambiguous match to a single V gene segment were excluded. In an earlier analysis of some 590 of the donors, a V segment was called functional when productive rearrangements were above 56.7%, and segregating when the standard deviation between donors exceeded 5%. A statistical classification framework was developed to diagnose cytomegalovirus status using the catalog of TCR beta chain sequences. A later analysis assigned V and J genes by comparing TCR nucleotide sequences with IMGT/GENE-DB human TR gene sequences. Using the TCRdist pipeline, a later analysis assigned CDR3 sequences along with most-parsimonious VDJ recombination scenarios. In a later analysis, each TCR beta chain was defined by its CDR3 amino acid sequence together with its V-gene family, and reads lacking a unique V-gene family were excluded. As a way to deal with suspected cross-contamination and a sequencing artifact, a later analysis dropped approximately 590 nucleotide sequences that were highly shared and had low generation probability. For each public chain, a later analysis derived a clonal expansion index from normalized ranks of inferred template counts within each repertoire. In a later analysis, generation probabilities were computed using a VDJ recombination model fitted to out-of-frame rearrangements, and the results were checked against IGoR. In a later analysis, TCR-TCR, TCR-HLA and TCR-CMV co-occurrence was scored with hypergeometric tests, and a repertoire-size bias correction was applied to TCR pairs. In a later analysis, false discovery rates were estimated by permuting HLA or CMV assignments 20 times. A later analysis grouped co-occurring TCRs with DBSCAN, adding TCRdist sequence similarity when clustering within HLA-allele-positive subsets. Co-occurrence clustering excluded repertoires with fewer than 30,000 or more than 120,000 public chains, plus five with anomalous nucleotide sharing. What TCRdb holds here is the immuneACCESS table cut down to in-frame rearrangements. Part of the clones is not present; checked against another copy, under half of the missing clones reflect an unresolved V gene, and the others are unexplained. The V and J calls and clone size were taken over from that table, and D and trimming were inferred from the DNA. Here the sample has about 120,000 clones; approximately 80% occur a single time. The leading ten clones occupy 9% to 15% of the sample.

The CDR3 has 14 amino acids, counting the end cysteine and phenylalanine. Only the CDR3 region is kept as DNA, spanning 42 bases read in frame from base 1. Sequences SGHAT (CDR1) and FQDESV (CDR2) are obtained from the germline V gene (reference sequence). V gives up 5 bases and J gives up 4 bases, and the segment between their germline ends measures 14 bases. The cohort was made up of 666 healthy bone marrow donors. Cohort members were all nominally healthy when sampled, although unrecorded immune exposures were likely present. The donor was CMV seropositive and was included in the group of 250 to 300 seropositive cohort members. A peripheral blood sample was provided by each donor, and peripheral blood mononuclear cells were used for TCR beta sequencing. Genomic DNA extraction from the blood cell samples was performed with the Qiagen DNeasy Blood Extraction Kit.

The material sequenced was PBMCs. The origin of this receptor is a middle-aged woman in good health and CMV-seropositive. The sequence joins TRBV11-1 to TRBJ1-2; 6 matching bases give a weak D call of TRBD1. The bases read TGTGCCAGCAGCCAGGGGAGGGCTGGCTATGGCTACACCTTC. Its coded protein is CASSQGRAGYGYTF.